Following are 30 T cell receptor beta chains from one sample sequenced in a study of tumor and adjacent non-tumor tissue in lung cancer. A modified ARM-PCR protocol with three rounds of nested PCR amplified TCRbeta. A single record per CDR3 protein comes from TCRdb applying MiXCR to the multiplex PCR reads. The sample contains 81,000 or so distinct CDR3 sequences, 80% to 90% of which appear only once. The template was RNA from unsorted bulk tissue. This non-tumor lung sample came from over 3 cm beyond the tumor edge. The sample comprised distant non-tumor lung tissue. These receptor sequences come from a man in his sixties with non-small cell lung cancer.

V gene TRBV11-2 combines with J gene TRBJ1-2; possible D gene TRBD1, 6 bases. V was clipped by 7 bases and J by 12 bases, with 21 bases between them. The V gene's germline CDR1 is SGHAT and CDR2 FQNNGV. This CDR3 region has 13 residues. The CDR3 coding sequence is TGTGCCAGCAAGTCCTTACTGATGGGGGGCCACACCTTC. Its protein is CASKSLLMGGHTF.

This clonotype is a singleton in its sample. The chain combines TRBV7-9 with TRBJ1-2, with 8 bases that match TRBD1. V shed 4 bases, J shed 3 bases, and the junction held 7 bases outside the gene matches. The CDR3 consists of 15 residues. Germline V gene sequence: CDR1 SEHNR, CDR2 FQNEAQ (reference sequence). CDR3 in DNA: TGTGCCAGCAGCTCTGGGGACAGGTTAGACTATGGCTACACCTTC. Amino acids: CASSSGDRLDYGYTF.

The sample holds many counts of this clonotype. The chain recombines TRBV29-1 with TRBJ1-1, with D possibly matching TRBD1 (5 bases). The germline V and J ends were trimmed by 6 bases and 7 bases, with 9 bases remaining between them. The CDR3 has 10 residues. The germline V gene has CDR1 SQVTM and CDR2 ANQGSEA. This CDR3 is CSVPGDEAFF. In DNA, the CDR3 is TGCAGCGTCCCGGGGGATGAAGCTTTCTTT.

In its sample, this clonotype was seen many times. V usage is TRBV20-1 and J usage is TRBJ2-1, with TRBD2 identical over 9 bases. Germline V gives CDR1 DFQATT, CDR2 SNEGSKA (reference sequence). Unmatched junction bases numbered 18, after V lost 6 bases and J lost 0 bases. The CDR3 loop spans 19 amino acids. CDR3 DNA sequence: TGCAGTGCCATTCGGTTCGGAGGGGGTAGCGGGAGCTCCTACAATGAGCAGTTCTTC. Protein product: CSAIRFGGGSGSSYNEQFF.

The rearrangement joins TRBV11-2 to TRBJ2-6; the D gene is possibly TRBD1 (6 bases). V lost 10 bases to trimming and J lost 0 bases, with 25 bases between them. This CDR3 has 19 amino acids. Per germline, CDR1 SGHAT and CDR2 FQNNGV. The CDR3 loop is CANSLVPNDRPSGANVLTF. CDR3 coding DNA: TGTGCCAACAGTTTAGTTCCAAATGACAGGCCCTCTGGGGCCAACGTCCTGACTTTC.

This clonotype appeared a few times. A much larger clone is a single base away; this may be a read error. Because the CDR3 is missing its conserved closing phenylalanine or tryptophan, this is likely a read error. V and J are TRBV6-2 or TRBV6-3 and TRBJ2-7; D ambiguous. Germline lookup yields CDR1 MNHEY and CDR2 SVGEGT. The germline V and J ends were trimmed by 5 bases and 3 bases, with 11 bases remaining between them. This CDR3 spans 13 amino acids. The DNA for the CDR3 is TGTGCCAGCAGTACCTGGCCGTACTACGAGCAGTACTTA. Its translation is CASSTWPYYEQYL.

As concerns this clonotype: The conserved final phenylalanine or tryptophan is absent from the CDR3, which likely points to a read error. The genes are TRBV20-1 and TRBJ1-5; D is ambiguous. The CDR3 runs to 14 residues. In germline, CDR1 is DFQATT, CDR2 SNEGSKA (reference sequence). CDR3 in DNA: TGCAGTGCCCTCGCGGGTCGGGTCAATCAGCTCCAGCATGTT. Its protein is CSALAGRVNQLQHV.

The chain uses TRBV6-6 and TRBJ2-5; D is unresolved. This CDR3 is 12 amino acids long. The V gene lost 0 bases and the J gene lost 4 bases, with 3 bases spanning the gap. Germline V lookup: CDR1 MNHNY, CDR2 SVGAGI (reference sequence). CDR3 sequence (DNA): TGTGCCAGCAGTTACTCGACAGAGACCCAGTACTTC. This codes for CASSYSTETQYF.

J is TRBJ2-7 and V is TRBV6-2 or TRBV6-3, with unresolved D. The CDR3 covers 19 residues. Trimming shortened V by 6 bases and J by 1 base, and 28 bases separated the two germline ends. Germline-derived CDR1 and CDR2 are MNHEY and SVGEGT. The CDR3 reads CASSTISVRIENKSYEQYF. Here the CDR3 DNA reads TGTGCCAGCAGCACCATTTCGGTTAGAATTGAGAACAAGTCCTACGAGCAGTACTTC.

This chain connects TRBV20-1 to TRBJ2-7, with a possible D match to TRBD2 (5 bases). Trimming took off 5 bases at V and 0 bases at J, with 14 bases between the two ends. This CDR3 comprises 14 residues. Looked up from germline, CDR1 is DFQATT and CDR2 is SNEGSKA (reference sequence). The CDR3 spells CSAFPAANSYEQYF. For the CDR3, the DNA is TGCAGTGCTTTCCCAGCGGCAAACTCCTACGAGCAGTACTTC.

This clonotype was counted many times. This chain joins TRBV20-1 and TRBJ2-7, with 7 bases matching TRBD1. The CDR3 is made up of 14 amino acids. J lost 0 bases, V lost 2 bases, and 4 bases had no gene match. Per the germline V gene, CDR1 is DFQATT and CDR2 is SNEGSKA (reference sequence). The CDR3 here is CSARQTGTSYEQYF. CDR3 in DNA: TGCAGTGCTAGACAGACAGGGACCTCCTACGAGCAGTACTTC.

This chain connects TRBV20-1 to TRBJ1-6, with TRBD1 identical over 8 bases. The CDR3 has 16 amino acids. The ends lost 5 bases at V and 10 bases at J; junction bases unmatched: 16. Per germline, CDR1 DFQATT and CDR2 SNEGSKA (reference sequence). CDR3 sequence: CSAELLGDRGNSPLHF. The CDR3 DNA reads TGCAGTGCTGAGCTCCTCGGTGACAGGGGTAACTCACCCCTCCACTTT.

Concerning this clonotype itself: Sequence at one end of the junction differs from germline and may be a read error. The gene calls are TRBV6-5 and TRBJ1-3; D perhaps matches TRBD1 (6 bases). The CDR3 extends over 16 amino acids. Looked up from germline, CDR1 is MNHEY and CDR2 is SVGAGI. CDR3 loop: CASSDRLDSARNTIYF. CDR3 nucleotides: TGTGCCAGCAGCGACCGCCTGGACAGCGCACGAAATACCATATATTTT.

Notes on this clonotype: The germline gene is not matched at one end of the junction; a read error may be the cause. The J gene is TRBJ2-7, the V gene TRBV29-1; D perhaps matches TRBD1 (6 bases). Germline CDR1 reads SQVTM; CDR2 reads ANQGSEA. The CDR3 has 14 amino acids. CDR3 bases: TGCGGCGTTGATGGAACAGGGATAGGCTACGAGCAGTACTTC. This encodes CGVDGTGIGYEQYF.

Points on this clonotype: This may arise from a read error, as a much more abundant clone is one base away. The CDR3 loop reads CVSSLGRGPAYEQYF. The CDR3 DNA follows: TGTGTCAGCAGCTTGGGGCGGGGGCCTGCCTACGAGCAGTACTTC. The chain couples TRBV5-4 to TRBJ2-7; D may be TRBD2 (7 bases). The CDR3 contains 15 residues. The germline V gene encodes CDR1 SGHNT and CDR2 YYREEE (reference sequence). Looking up the rest from reference TRBV5-4 and TRBJ2-7 gives the full variable domain: ETGVTQSPTHLIKTRGQQVTLRCSSQSGHNTVSWYQQALGQGPQFIFQYYREEENGRGNFPPRFSGLQFPNYSSELNVNALELDDSALYLCVSSLGRGPAYEQYFGPGTRLTVT.

The chain links TRBV29-1 to TRBJ2-7, with D possibly TRBD1 on 6 matching bases. Trimming left V 4 bases short and J 2 bases short, with 18 bases between. CDR1 is SQVTM, CDR2 ANQGSEA, per germline. CDR3 size: 15 residues. The CDR3 DNA follows: TGCAGCGTTGGCCTGGACAGAGTTTTAGCCTACGAGCAGTACTTC. Translating it yields CSVGLDRVLAYEQYF.

This clonotype was detected ten times or more. One base away lies a much larger clone, so this may be a sequencing read error. The conserved closing phenylalanine or tryptophan is absent in this CDR3, likely reflecting a read error. The genes are TRBV11-2 and TRBJ2-5; maybe TRBD2 (7 bases). Germline V gives CDR1 SGHAT, CDR2 FQNNGV. The CDR3 consists of 13 residues. The germline V and J ends were trimmed by 1 base and 5 bases, with 8 bases remaining between them. In DNA, the CDR3 is TGTGCCAGCAGCTTAGGGGGGGGCGAGACCCAGTACCTC. Amino acid sequence: CASSLGGGETQYL.

Regarding this clonotype: This could be a read error, since a much larger clone is one nucleotide away. The V and J genes are TRBV11-3 and TRBJ1-1; D unclear. Trimming removed 6 bases at V and 1 base at J, with 9 bases between. Germline V lookup: CDR1 SGHNT, CDR2 YENEEA. This CDR3 contains 13 residues. The CDR3 coding sequence is TGTGCCAGCAGTTTGGCGGGGAACACTGAAGCTTTCTTT. Translating it yields CASSLAGNTEAFF.

A note on this clonotype: One junction end does not reproduce the germline sequence, and a read error may be involved. The chain employs TRBV4-3 and TRBJ1-2; 7 positions match TRBD1. Germline CDR1 and CDR2: LGHNA and YSLEER. The CDR3 is 14 amino acids. The CDR3 protein is CPSSQEQGNYGYTF. The DNA for the CDR3 is TGCCCCAGCAGCCAGGAACAGGGGAACTATGGCTACACCTTC.

To note about this clonotype: At one end, the junction sequence differs from germline, possibly due to a read error. This rearrangement joins TRBV20-1 to TRBJ1-5; TRBD1 is a possible D gene (5 bases). The germline gives CDR1 DFQATT, CDR2 SNEGSKA (reference sequence). The CDR3 is made up of 15 amino acids. CDR3 DNA sequence: TGCAGTGTTAGAGATAGGCAGGGCTCAGCTCAGTCCCAGCATTTT. Its protein product is CSVRDRQGSAQSQHF.

In the case of this clonotype: At one end, the junction sequence differs from germline, possibly due to a read error. V usage is TRBV20-1 and J usage is TRBJ1-1; a possible D gene is TRBD1 (5 bases). The CDR3 sequence is 14 residues long. The V gene's germline CDR1 is DFQATT and CDR2 SNEGSKA (reference sequence). The CDR3 DNA reads TGCAGTCCTAGAGGCGGGGGTGCAGTCACTGAAGCTTTCTTT. This gives the protein CSPRGGGAVTEAFF.

There are many counts of this clonotype. This chain links TRBV5-1 with TRBJ2-2; 10 nucleotides align to TRBD2. The germline V gene encodes CDR1 SGHRS and CDR2 YFSETQ. The CDR3 consists of 16 residues. V shed 4 bases and J 7 bases; nucleotides not matched to a gene: 10. The CDR3 nucleotides read TGCGCCAGCAGCCTACAGCGGGAGGGCAGGAGCGGGGAGCTGTTTTTT. It translates to CASSLQREGRSGELFF. Variable domain in full (rest from reference TRBV5-1 and TRBJ2-2): KAGVTQTPRYLIKTRGQQVTLSCSPISGHRSVSWYQQTPGQGLQFLFEYFSETQRNKGNFPGRFSGRQFSNSRSEMNVSTLELGDSALYLCASSLQREGRSGELFFGEGSRLTVL.

With respect to this clonotype: Mismatch with germline at one junction end may stem from a read error. This chain joins TRBV11-2 and TRBJ2-5; maybe TRBD1 (5 bases). The CDR3 sequence is 13 residues long. Germline V gives CDR1 SGHAT, CDR2 FQNNGV. CDR3 in amino acids: CANRSKGEETQYF. The CDR3 DNA sequence: TGCGCCAACAGGTCTAAAGGGGAAGAGACCCAGTACTTC.

V is TRBV7-8 and J is TRBJ2-1, with D possibly being TRBD1 or TRBD2 (5 bases each). Germline CDR1 is SGHVS and CDR2 is FQNEAQ. The length of the CDR3 is 13 residues. V was shortened by 4 bases and J by 9 bases, with 13 bases between the two germline ends. CDR3 sequence: CASSWGNYIEQFF. As DNA, the CDR3 is TGTGCCAGCAGCTGGGGGAACTATATTGAGCAGTTCTTC. Based on the CDR3 plus reference TRBV7-8 and TRBJ2-1, the full variable domain is GAGVSQSPRYKVAKRGQDVALRCDPISGHVSLFWYQQALGQGPEFLTYFQNEAQLDKSGLPSDRFFAERPEGSVSTLKIQRTQQEDSAVYLCASSWGNYIEQFFGPGTRLTVL.

The chain's CDR3 is CASSQDGPSGDTDTQYF. CDR3 in DNA: TGTGCCAGCAGCCAAGATGGTCCTAGCGGGGACACAGATACGCAGTATTTT. V and J are TRBV4-2 and TRBJ2-3; TRBD2 matches at 9 bases. There are 17 residues in the CDR3. V dropped 0 bases and J dropped 2; count of bases not matched to a gene: 6. CDR1 LGHNA and CDR2 YNFKEQ come from the germline V gene.

In the case of this clonotype: The junction does not match germline at one end; this may be a read error. The chain carries TRBV11-2 and TRBJ2-7, with D perhaps matching TRBD1 or TRBD2 (5 bases each). The CDR3 sequence is 16 residues long. CDR1 and CDR2 (germline): SGHAT, FQNNGV. The CDR3 region is CPSSSMTAGSVYEQYF. The CDR3 DNA sequence: TGTCCCAGCAGCTCGATGACAGCAGGGAGTGTCTACGAGCAGTACTTC.

This clonotype was seen more than once but under ten times. A much more abundant neighbour one base away suggests this may be a read error. This sequence joins TRBV20-1 and TRBJ2-2; D might be TRBD2 (7 bases). Germline V lookup: CDR1 DFQATT, CDR2 SNEGSKA (reference sequence). There are 15 residues in the CDR3. In DNA form, the CDR3 reads TGCAGTGCTCCTACAGGGAGGGCGGGACCCGGGGACCTGTTTTTT. It codes for CSAPTGRAGPGDLFF.

Concerning this clonotype: In this CDR3 the conserved last residue, phenylalanine or tryptophan, is missing, so a read error is likely. The DNA is left out, because the CDR3 cannot be placed on it with certainty; the CDR3 is given as TCRdb lists it. The chain joins TRBV6-5 to TRBJ1-2. Germline V gene data show CDR1 as MNHEY and CDR2 as SVGAGI. Ends included, the CDR3 has 17 residues. CDR3 protein: CASSSPGRRSTNYGYIL.

V is TRBV6-6 and J is TRBJ2-1; 9 bases align to TRBD2. The CDR3 contains 15 residues. V shed 7 bases and J 11 bases; nucleotides not matched to a gene: 15. CDR1 MNHNY and CDR2 SVGAGI come from the germline V gene (reference sequence). The CDR3 DNA reads as TGTGCCAGCACTTGGGGCGGGGGGGCCTACATTAAGCAGTTCTTC. Translation gives CASTWGGGAYIKQFF.

The chain has TRBV11-1 and TRBJ2-2; 7 bases align to TRBD2. With V trimmed by 1 base and J by 14 bases, 13 bases remained unmatched. There are 15 residues in the CDR3. Germline V gives CDR1 SGHAT, CDR2 FQDESV (reference sequence). As DNA, the CDR3 is TGTGCCAGCAGCTTAGGCGGGAGAAGCACCAGAGAACTGTTTTTT. Encoded protein: CASSLGGRSTRELFF.